Each of the 25 T cell receptor beta chains below was sequenced from the same sample in a study of control samples from healthy donors and cancer patients. Sequencing was performed with immunoSEQ multiplex PCR; in TCRdb, only in-frame clones are kept and a portion is missing. The table shows about 49,000 clones, with around 86% occurring only once. The sequenced material came from PBMCs. These receptors all stem from a woman in her fifties or sixties with lung cancer.

This chain links TRBV7-6 with TRBJ1-2; 11 nucleotides match TRBD1. The CDR3 sequence is 18 residues long. From germline, CDR1 is SGHVS and CDR2 FNYEAQ. The J segment lost 1 base and the V segment lost 2 bases, leaving 9 bases of the junction unmatched. The DNA for the CDR3 is TGTGCCAGCAGCTTAACGATCGGGACAGGGGGGGATAACTATGGCTACACCTTC. This translates into CASSLTIGTGGDNYGYTF.

This clone was seen a handful of times. The chain combines TRBV5-5 with TRBJ2-1, with 8 positions matching TRBD2. The CDR3 covers 17 residues. Germline-derived CDR1 and CDR2 are SGHKS and YYEKEE (reference sequence). Trimming at V came to 2 bases and at J to 6 bases, leaving 13 bases not matched to a gene. The CDR3 DNA reads as TGTGCCAGCAGCTTCACCGTCGGGACTAGTCTGCCCAATGAGCAGTTCTTC. Its translation is CASSFTVGTSLPNEQFF.

The chain links TRBV3-1 (or the pseudogene TRBV3-2) to TRBJ1-1; no reliable D call. Germline V CDR1 and CDR2: LGHDT, YNNKEL (reference sequence). This CDR3 contains 16 residues. Trimming pared 0 bases from V and 8 bases from J, leaving 19 bases between. The CDR3 nucleotides are TGTGCCAGCAGCCAAGATGTTGGAGGAGTCGACAAGGAAGCTTTCTTT. It specifies CASSQDVGGVDKEAFF.

This clone turned up a few times. V is TRBV25-1 and J is TRBJ1-5; D gene uncertain. V lost 5 bases to trimming and J lost 2 bases, with 10 bases between them. The CDR3 is 14 residues long. CDR1 is MGHDK and CDR2 is SYGVNS in the germline V gene. In DNA, the CDR3 is TGTGCCAGCAGTAACGGTATCGGCAATCAGCCCCAGCATTTT. Protein: CASSNGIGNQPQHF. Full variable domain (outside the CDR3, taken from reference TRBV25-1 and TRBJ1-5): EADIYQTPRYLVIGTGKKITLECSQTMGHDKMYWYQQDPGMELHLIHYSYGVNSTEKGDLSSESTVSRIRTEHFPLTLESARPSHTSQYLCASSNGIGNQPQHFGDGTRLSIL.

The gene calls are TRBV11-2 and TRBJ2-7; D may match TRBD1 or TRBD2 (6 bases each). The germline gives CDR1 SGHAT, CDR2 FQNNGV. Between the trimmed V and J ends, which lost 0 bases and 3 bases, there was a span of 12 bases. CDR3 size: 15 residues. The CDR3 DNA sequence: TGTGCCAGCAGCTTAGAGGGCAGGGGAGGCTACGAGCAGTACTTC. As protein: CASSLEGRGGYEQYF. The variable domain in full, completed from reference TRBV11-2 and TRBJ2-7, reads EAGVAQSPRYKIIEKRQSVAFWCNPISGHATLYWYQQILGQGPKLLIQFQNNGVVDDSQLPKDRFSAERLKGVDSTLKIQPAKLEDSAVYLCASSLEGRGGYEQYFGPGTRLTVT.

This sequence joins TRBV11-3 and TRBJ2-4, with D possibly TRBD2 on 5 matching bases. V gave up 1 base and J gave up 3 bases, with 10 bases separating them. CDR3 length equals 15 residues. Per germline, CDR1 SGHNT and CDR2 YENEEA. The CDR3 reads CASSLGGIGKNIQYF. In DNA, the CDR3 is TGTGCCAGCAGCTTAGGAGGGATAGGCAAAAACATTCAGTACTTC.

This chain uses TRBV3-1 (or the pseudogene TRBV3-2) with TRBJ2-2, with D unresolved. Germline assignment: CDR1 LGHDT and CDR2 YNNKEL (reference sequence). V gave up 9 bases and J gave up 6 bases, with 11 bases separating them. The CDR3 totals 12 residues. The CDR3 region has the DNA TGTGCCAGTGGGCTGAGTGCCGGGGAGCTGTTTTTT. This sequence encodes CASGLSAGELFF.

The rearrangement uses TRBV7-3 and TRBJ1-1; TRBD1 is a possible D gene (5 bases). Between the trimmed V and J ends, which lost 8 bases and 3 bases, there was a span of 10 bases. Per germline, CDR1 SGHTA and CDR2 FQGTGA. The CDR3 covers 12 residues. This chain's CDR3 is CASRGGDTEAFF. The CDR3, as DNA: TGTGCCAGCCGGGGGGGGGACACTGAAGCTTTCTTT.

The chain has TRBV3-1 (or the pseudogene TRBV3-2) and TRBJ2-1; the D gene could be TRBD1 or TRBD2 (6 bases each). Trimming took 0 bases from V and 9 from J, leaving 18 bases between them. Germline V CDR1 and CDR2: LGHDT, YNNKEL (reference sequence). This CDR3 contains 16 residues. CDR3 in DNA: TGTGCCAGCAGCCAAGATCTTTACGGGGGCCCTGTTGAGCAGTTCTTC. Translated: CASSQDLYGGPVEQFF.

This clone turned up a few times. The chain links TRBV2 to TRBJ2-1, with 8 bases aligning to TRBD1. Germline assignment: CDR1 SNHLY and CDR2 FYNNEI. The V and J ends lost 7 bases and 9 bases, in that order; junction bases with no gene match: 5. The CDR3 consists of 12 residues. The CDR3 nucleotides read TGTGCCAGCAATCCGACAGGGGTTGAGCAGTTCTTC. The encoded protein is CASNPTGVEQFF.

The chain has TRBV28 and TRBJ1-6, with TRBD1 matching 7 bases. The J segment lost 10 bases and the V segment lost 6 bases, leaving 12 bases of the junction unmatched. The V gene's germline CDR1 is MDHEN and CDR2 SYDVKM. The CDR3 is 15 residues long. The CDR3 DNA reads TGTGCCAGCAGCTTACCCGGGACAGTTATCTCACCCCTCCACTTT. It is translated as CASSLPGTVISPLHF.

The chain recombines TRBV29-1 with TRBJ1-2; no clear D gene. The germline V and J ends were trimmed by 7 bases and 0 bases, with 18 bases remaining between them. CDR1 SQVTM and CDR2 ANQGSEA come from the germline V gene. The CDR3 has 15 amino acids. CDR3 nucleotides: TGCAGCGCTGACCTTCCCAGACTAGCTAACTATGGCTACACCTTC. Translation gives CSADLPRLANYGYTF.

CDR3 nucleotides: TGTGCCAGCAGCGTAGCTGTGTGGGGAGGTGACTACACCTTC. Translated, it gives CASSVAVWGGDYTF. The chain has TRBV9 and TRBJ1-2, with D unresolved. V lost 0 bases, J lost 10 bases, and 16 bases lay in between. The CDR3 is 14 residues long. Germline values: CDR1 SGDLS, CDR2 YYNGEE.

The chain employs TRBV7-9 and TRBJ2-3, with D possibly TRBD2 on 6 matching bases. Trimming shortened V by 4 bases and J by 1 base, and 15 bases separated the two germline ends. Germline V lookup: CDR1 SEHNR, CDR2 FQNEAQ (reference sequence). The CDR3 consists of 16 residues. The CDR3 protein is CASSSGLGGGTDTQYF. In DNA form, the CDR3 reads TGTGCCAGCAGCTCTGGACTCGGCGGGGGCACAGATACGCAGTATTTT.

The chain uses TRBV7-2 and TRBJ1-1; D uncertain. V was pared by 5 bases and J by 4 bases, with 17 bases between. Germline lookup yields CDR1 SGHTA and CDR2 FQGNSA. The CDR3 is 15 residues long. CDR3 nucleotides: TGTGCCAGCAGCCCTTATGTGGGTATCGCCACTGAAGCTTTCTTT. Translating gives CASSPYVGIATEAFF. Full variable domain (rest looked up from reference TRBV7-2 and TRBJ1-1): GAGVSQSPSNKVTEKGKDVELRCDPISGHTALYWYRQSLGQGLEFLIYFQGNSAPDKSGLPSDRFSAERTGGSVSTLTIQRTQQEDSAVYLCASSPYVGIATEAFFGQGTRLTVV.

The V call is TRBV28, the J call TRBJ2-2, with 9 positions matching TRBD1. The trim removed 4 bases at V and 3 bases at J, leaving 12 bases unmatched. The CDR3 is 18 residues long. The germline gives CDR1 MDHEN, CDR2 SYDVKM. The CDR3 bases are TGTGCCAGCAGTTATCTCTTGATGGGACAGGGACACACCGGGGAGCTGTTTTTT. Encoded protein: CASSYLLMGQGHTGELFF.

The chain carries TRBV9 and TRBJ2-7; no firm D call. Trimming took off 3 bases at V and 6 bases at J, with 13 bases between the two ends. This CDR3 is 13 amino acids long. In germline, CDR1 is SGDLS, CDR2 YYNGEE. The CDR3 spells CASSAVPVTEQYF. CDR3 bases: TGTGCCAGCAGCGCCGTACCGGTTACCGAGCAGTACTTC.

The chain links TRBV28 to TRBJ1-2; D unresolved. V was cut by 6 bases and J by 3 bases, with 8 bases left in between. CDR1 and CDR2 from the germline V gene are MDHEN and SYDVKM. The CDR3 is 12 residues long. In DNA, the CDR3 is TGTGCCAGCAGCGCCAGCGACTATGGCTACACCTTC. It codes for CASSASDYGYTF.

This sequence joins TRBV5-1 and TRBJ2-1, with TRBD1 identical over 8 bases. From germline, CDR1 is SGHRS and CDR2 YFSETQ. There are 15 residues in the CDR3. Trimming took 4 bases from V and 7 from J; bases not matched to a gene: 10. This chain's CDR3 is CASSPDRGGENEQFF. The CDR3 bases are TGCGCCAGCAGCCCCGACAGGGGCGGGGAGAATGAGCAGTTCTTC.

The chain couples TRBV28 to TRBJ1-1; 7 bases are shared with TRBD1. The CDR3 length is 15 residues. CDR1 is MDHEN, CDR2 SYDVKM, per germline. V shed 6 bases, J shed 4 bases, and the junction held 11 bases outside the gene matches. The CDR3 region is CASSPNRSGGTEAFF. Here the CDR3 DNA reads TGTGCCAGCAGCCCAAACAGATCAGGGGGCACTGAAGCTTTCTTT. Drawing the rest from reference TRBV28 and TRBJ1-1, the complete variable domain is DVKVTQSSRYLVKRTGEKVFLECVQDMDHENMFWYRQDPGLGLRLIYFSYDVKMKEKGDIPEGYSVSREKKERFSLILESASTNQTSMYLCASSPNRSGGTEAFFGQGTRLTVV.

CDR3 in DNA: TGTGCCACCGAAGGACAGATCTCGTATGGTCGGGCAGATACGCAGTATTTT. Protein product: CATEGQISYGRADTQYF. The chain couples TRBV2 to TRBJ2-3; the D gene is possibly TRBD1 (6 bases). The V end lost 10 bases, the J end lost 4 bases, and 27 bases lay between the germline ends. From germline, CDR1 is SNHLY and CDR2 FYNNEI. The CDR3 loop spans 17 amino acids.

The V gene is TRBV6-2 or TRBV6-3, the J gene TRBJ1-5; D is possibly TRBD1 (6 bases). Germline V gene data show CDR1 as MNHEY and CDR2 as SVGEGT. The V end lost 6 bases, the J end lost 2 bases, and 14 bases lay between the germline ends. This CDR3 contains 15 residues. The CDR3 loop reads CASSPRGDGNQPQHF. DNA for the CDR3: TGTGCCAGCAGCCCGAGGGGGGATGGCAATCAGCCCCAGCATTTT.

The V call is TRBV19, the J call TRBJ1-3, with 8 bases that match TRBD1. The CDR3 has 17 amino acids. Per germline, CDR1 LNHDA and CDR2 SQIVND (reference sequence). The V gene end was trimmed by 6 bases and the J gene end by 0 bases; junction bases not matched to a gene: 10. The CDR3 sequence: CASRRPGTGASGNTIYF. CDR3 coding DNA: TGTGCCAGTAGGCGTCCCGGGACAGGCGCCTCTGGAAACACCATATATTTT.

V is TRBV5-5 and J is TRBJ2-2; maybe TRBD1 (6 bases). Trimming removed 3 bases from V and 7 bases from J, with 13 bases in between. This CDR3 region has 14 residues. Germline V CDR1 and CDR2: SGHKS, YYEKEE (reference sequence). CDR3 region: CASSWYRVGGELFF. The CDR3 bases are TGTGCCAGCAGCTGGTACAGGGTTGGCGGGGAGCTGTTTTTT.

The chain joins TRBV9 to TRBJ1-1; 11 nucleotides agree with TRBD1. Germline V CDR1 and CDR2: SGDLS, YYNGEE. V gave up 0 bases and J gave up 2 bases; unmatched junction bases: 3. The CDR3 consists of 16 residues. CDR3 loop: CASSVEDRGRNTEAFF. The CDR3 DNA sequence: TGTGCCAGCAGCGTAGAGGACAGGGGGCGAAACACTGAAGCTTTCTTT.